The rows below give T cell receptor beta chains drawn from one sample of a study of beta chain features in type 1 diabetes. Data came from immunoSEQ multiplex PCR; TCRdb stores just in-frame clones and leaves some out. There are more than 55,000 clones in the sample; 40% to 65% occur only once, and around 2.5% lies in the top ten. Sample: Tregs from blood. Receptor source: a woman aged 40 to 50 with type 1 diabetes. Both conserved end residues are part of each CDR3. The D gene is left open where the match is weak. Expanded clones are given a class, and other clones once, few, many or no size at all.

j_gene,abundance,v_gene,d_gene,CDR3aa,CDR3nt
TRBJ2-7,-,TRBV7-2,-,CASSLYRGEQYF,TGTGCCAGCAGCTTATATAGGGGCGAGCAGTACTTC
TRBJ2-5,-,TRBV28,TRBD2,CASSLLRQREGETQYF,TGTGCCAGCAGTTTACTTCGACAGCGGGAGGGAGAGACCCAGTACTTC
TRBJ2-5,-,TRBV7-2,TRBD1,CASSFGTGGFLGTQYF,TGTGCCAGCAGCTTCGGGACAGGGGGCTTCCTCGGGACCCAGTACTTC
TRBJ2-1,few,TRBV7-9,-,CASSPRGFF,TGTGCCAGCAGCCCCCGGGGGTTCTTC
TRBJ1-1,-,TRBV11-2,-,CASSLFSLTRGNTEAFF,TGTGCCAGCAGCTTGTTCTCCCTAACACGGGGGAACACTGAAGCTTTCTTT
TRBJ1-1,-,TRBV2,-,CASSVRTDTEAFF,TGTGCCAGCAGCGTGCGGACAGACACTGAAGCTTTCTTT
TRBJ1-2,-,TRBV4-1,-,CASSQVEGPTGGYTF,TGCGCCAGCAGCCAAGTGGAGGGGCCCACGGGCGGCTACACCTTC
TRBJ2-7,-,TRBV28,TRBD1,CASRDRSSYEQYF,TGTGCCAGCCGGGACAGAAGCTCCTACGAGCAGTACTTC
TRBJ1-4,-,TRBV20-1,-,CSGTANEKLFF,TGCAGTGGGACAGCGAATGAAAAACTGTTTTTT
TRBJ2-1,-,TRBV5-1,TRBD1,CASSPVGGPAQFF,TGCGCCAGCAGCCCAGTAGGGGGCCCGGCGCAGTTCTTC
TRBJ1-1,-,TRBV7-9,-,CASSQARTDLSTEAFF,TGCGCCAGCAGCCAAGCGAGGACAGACCTAAGCACTGAAGCTTTCTTT
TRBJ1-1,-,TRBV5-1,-,CASSFQRGAGLDTEAFF,TGCGCCAGCAGCTTTCAACGGGGGGCGGGCCTGGACACTGAAGCTTTCTTT
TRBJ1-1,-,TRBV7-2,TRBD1,CASSLVGTENTEAFF,TGTGCCAGCAGCTTGGTGGGGACAGAGAACACTGAAGCTTTCTTT
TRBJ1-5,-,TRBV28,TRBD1,CASRLSWTGEVSQPQHF,TGTGCCAGCAGACTCTCCTGGACAGGGGAGGTGAGCCAGCCCCAGCATTTT
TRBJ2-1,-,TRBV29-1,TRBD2,CSVALLAGSYNEQFF,TGCAGCGTTGCCTTACTAGCGGGGAGTTACAATGAGCAGTTCTTC
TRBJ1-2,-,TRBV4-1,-,CASSQGGIRAYGYTF,TGCGCCAGCAGCCAAGGGGGCATCAGAGCCTATGGCTACACCTTC
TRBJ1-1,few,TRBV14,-,CASSQNQGSTEAFF,TGTGCCAGCAGCCAGAATCAGGGATCCACTGAAGCTTTCTTT
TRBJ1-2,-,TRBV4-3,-,CASSQDRRDYYGYTF,TGCGCCAGCAGCCAAGATCGACGGGACTACTATGGCTACACCTTC
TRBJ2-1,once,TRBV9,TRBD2,CASSARLAVYNEQFF,TGTGCCAGCAGCGCAAGACTAGCGGTCTACAATGAGCAGTTCTTC
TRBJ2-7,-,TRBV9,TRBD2,CASSFRELAGGSEQYF,TGTGCCAGCAGCTTTAGAGAGCTAGCGGGGGGAAGCGAGCAGTACTTC
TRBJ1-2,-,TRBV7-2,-,CASSSQSGGAYGYTF,TGTGCCAGCAGCTCTCAATCGGGGGGCGCCTATGGCTACACCTTC
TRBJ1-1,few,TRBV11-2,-,CASSSEVTEAFF,TGTGCCAGCAGTTCAGAAGTCACTGAAGCTTTCTTT
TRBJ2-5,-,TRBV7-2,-,CASSFATGQETQYF,TGTGCCAGCAGCTTCGCGACAGGACAAGAGACCCAGTACTTC
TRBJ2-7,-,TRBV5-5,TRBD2,CASSFGLAEIYEQYF,TGTGCCAGCAGCTTCGGACTAGCGGAGATCTACGAGCAGTACTTC
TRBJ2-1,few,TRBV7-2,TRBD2,CASSPESGRALNEQFF,TGTGCCAGCAGCCCTGAGAGCGGGAGGGCCTTGAATGAGCAGTTCTTC
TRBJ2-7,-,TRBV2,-,CASNPYTPRDEQYF,TGTGCCTCCAACCCCTACACCCCCAGGGACGAGCAGTACTTC
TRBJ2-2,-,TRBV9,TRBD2,CASSVQALGLAGGELFF,TGTGCCAGCAGCGTCCAGGCCTTGGGACTAGCGGGCGGGGAGCTGTTTTTT
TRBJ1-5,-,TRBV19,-,CASHPAGGNQPQHF,TGTGCCAGTCACCCGGCGGGTGGAAATCAGCCCCAGCATTTT
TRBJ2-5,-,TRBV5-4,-,CASSLEGGGGTQYF,TGTGCCAGCAGCTTGGAAGGGGGGGGAGGGACCCAGTACTTC
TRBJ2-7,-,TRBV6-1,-,CASSALGGFSYEQYF,TGTGCCAGCAGTGCCTTAGGAGGTTTCTCCTACGAGCAGTACTTC
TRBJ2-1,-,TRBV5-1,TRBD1,CASSLGTDGNEQFF,TGCGCCAGCAGCTTAGGGACAGATGGAAATGAGCAGTTCTTC
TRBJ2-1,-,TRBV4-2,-,CASSQEPTGPGGWYNEQFF,TGTGCCAGCAGCCAAGAGCCGACCGGGCCGGGCGGGTGGTACAATGAGCAGTTCTTC
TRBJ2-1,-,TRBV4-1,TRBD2,CASSQGSLAGRNEQFF,TGCGCCAGCAGCCAAGGGTCGCTAGCGGGGCGCAATGAGCAGTTCTTC
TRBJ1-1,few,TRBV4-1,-,CASSQQANTEAFF,TGCGCCAGCAGCCAGCAAGCGAACACTGAAGCTTTCTTT
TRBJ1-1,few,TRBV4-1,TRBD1,CASRRTGGVAFF,TGCGCCAGCAGGCGGACAGGGGGAGTAGCTTTCTTT
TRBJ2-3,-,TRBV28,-,CASSPPSSLTDTQYF,TGTGCCAGCAGTCCACCATCTAGCCTCACAGATACGCAGTATTTT
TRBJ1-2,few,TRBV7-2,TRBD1,CASGNRQGSDGYTF,TGTGCCAGCGGCAATCGACAGGGTTCCGATGGCTACACCTTC
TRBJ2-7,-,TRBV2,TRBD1,CASSPLNRGLGEQYF,TGTGCCAGCAGTCCATTGAACAGGGGGCTGGGCGAGCAGTACTTC
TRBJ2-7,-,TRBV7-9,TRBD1,CAAQAGQGTYEQYF,TGTGCAGCCCAGGCGGGACAGGGCACCTACGAGCAGTACTTC
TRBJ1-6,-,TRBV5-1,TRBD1,CASSLDRGRNSPLHF,TGCGCCAGCAGCCTGGACAGGGGGCGAAATTCACCCCTCCACTTT
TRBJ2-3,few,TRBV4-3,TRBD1,CASSRTGTGNIDTQYF,TGCGCCAGCAGCCGCACCGGGACAGGGAATATAGATACGCAGTATTTT